The TCR beta chain under discussion was sequenced for a study of cytotoxic CD8 clonotypes in ibrutinib-treated CLL. V lost 2 bases and J lost 5, with 9 bases in between. The CDR3 runs 13 residues. Germline V gene sequence: CDR1 SGHNT, CDR2 YENEEA. A remark on this clone: Its antigen is as yet unknown.

Profiled with immunoSEQ multiplex PCR; TCRdb holds only in-frame clones, not every one. The sample has about 140,000 clones, 65% to 85% seen once. The study, taken as a whole, reports: Clonality rose at ibrutinib response, held steady in sustained remission, and fell toward baseline at progression.

This chain connects TRBV11-3 to TRBJ1-1; D remains unclear. The receptor was derived from a human donor with chronic lymphocytic leukemia. Sequences were derived from PBMCs, sampled after 36 months of ibrutinib treatment. The CDR3 coding sequence is TGTGCCAGCAGCTTACAGACTGGTACTGAAGCTTTCTTT. Protein: CASSLQTGTEAFF.